These 20 T cell receptor beta chains came from one sample sequenced in a study of low-dose radiotherapy and immunotherapy resistance in tumors. Both TCRalpha and TCRbeta chains were reverse transcribed with V-gene-specific primers. With a V-primer adapter and a constant-region primer, TCRs were amplified for 20 PCR cycles. TCRdb redid the calling of the reads with MiXCR, one entry per CDR3 protein. The data contain about 100,000 distinct CDR3 sequences, about a fifth of them singletons. The time point denotes: after trial treatment. Regarding treatment: LDRT plus nivolumab, ipilimumab, low-dose cyclophosphamide and aspirin (RACIN trial). Sample: PBMCs, taken after low-dose radiotherapy plus immunotherapy. The receptors were sampled from a male donor with prostate cancer.

This clonotype was observed many times. The CDR3 nucleotides read TGCAGCATAACACGGGGAACGTACGAGCAGTACTTC. It is translated as CSITRGTYEQYF. This rearrangement joins TRBV29-1 to TRBJ2-7; weak D call: TRBD2 (5 bases). Germline values: CDR1 SQVTM, CDR2 ANQGSEA. V was shortened by 8 bases and J by 4 bases, with 15 bases between the two germline ends. The CDR3 totals 12 residues.

The sample holds many counts of this clonotype. DNA of the CDR3: TGTGCCAGCAGTGTCGACAGAGGGAACATTCAGTACTTC. Translation gives CASSVDRGNIQYF. The chain is built from TRBV6-1 and TRBJ2-4; perhaps D is TRBD1 or TRBD2 (5 bases each). There are 13 residues in the CDR3. V was pared by 4 bases and J by 7 bases, with 11 bases between. CDR1 is MNHNS and CDR2 is SASEGT in the germline V gene.

The CDR3 is CASSETGLAGGREQYF. The CDR3 nucleotides read TGTGCCAGCAGTGAAACGGGATTAGCGGGGGGGCGCGAGCAGTACTTC. V usage is TRBV2 and J usage is TRBJ2-7; 11 nucleotides line up with TRBD2. The CDR3 is 16 residues long. Germline values: CDR1 SNHLY, CDR2 FYNNEI. Trimming took 2 bases from V and 6 from J; bases not matched to a gene: 9.

Many counts were recorded for this clonotype. The V and J genes are TRBV7-8 and TRBJ2-5; D tentatively fits TRBD1 or TRBD2 (5 bases each). Germline CDR1 and CDR2: SGHVS and FQNEAQ. V was trimmed by 5 bases and J by 5 bases, leaving 24 bases between them. The CDR3 runs to 17 residues. CDR3 nucleotide sequence: TGTGCCAGCAGCCCCCAAAAGGTGCCGGAGTGGGGGGAGACCCAGTACTTC. Translating gives CASSPQKVPEWGETQYF.

This clonotype has more than one count but fewer than ten. CDR3 in DNA: TGTGCCAGCTCACCAGGAACCGGGGAGCTGTTGTTTTTT. Its translation is CASSPGTGELLFF. This chain links TRBV18 with TRBJ2-2; perhaps TRBD2 as D (5 bases). In germline, CDR1 is KGHSH, CDR2 LQKENI. The CDR3 has 13 amino acids. Trimming cost V 2 bases and J 15 bases, with 16 bases left between them. The entire variable domain, with the rest obtained from reference TRBV18 and TRBJ2-2, is as follows: NAGVMQNPRHLVRRRGQEARLRCSPMKGHSHVYWYRQLPEEGLKFMVYLQKENIIDESGMPKERFSAEFPKEGPSILRIQQVVRGDSAAYFCASSPGTGELLFFGEGSRLTVL.

About this clonotype: The likely explanation is a read error, given a far larger clone one base away. The chain recombines TRBV2 with TRBJ2-7; D is perhaps TRBD2 (5 bases). This CDR3 comprises 14 residues. V lost 5 bases to trimming and J lost 7 bases, with 18 bases between them. The germline V gene encodes CDR1 SNHLY and CDR2 FYNNEI. CDR3 protein: CASSQDLNYNEQYF. The DNA of the CDR3 is TGTGCCAGCAGTCAGGACTTAAACTACAATGAGCAGTACTTC.

This clonotype came up many times. The rearrangement joins TRBV6-2 or TRBV6-3 to TRBJ1-5; no clear D gene. CDR3 length: 15 amino acids. V was cut by 5 bases and J by 0 bases, with 11 bases left in between. The germline gives CDR1 MNHEY, CDR2 SVGEGT. CDR3: CASSEQLNSNQPQHF. The DNA of the CDR3 is TGTGCCAGCAGTGAACAGCTGAATAGCAATCAGCCCCAGCATTTT.

This chain uses TRBV30 with TRBJ1-6; 7 positions match TRBD1. Losses at the gene ends were 1 base for V and 8 bases for J; bases not matched to a gene: 14. CDR3 length: 17 residues. CDR1 and CDR2 (germline): GTSNPN, SVGIG (reference sequence). CDR3 coding DNA: TGTGCCTGGAGTGGGACGTGGGGACAGCCCGATTATTCACCCCTCCACTTT. As protein: CAWSGTWGQPDYSPLHF.

A word on this clonotype: At one end the junction does not follow the germline gene, possibly because of a read error. The chain uses TRBV5-6 and TRBJ1-5; D unclear. Germline CDR1 is SGHDT and CDR2 is YYEEEE. The CDR3 is 15 amino acids. In nucleotides, the CDR3 is TGTGCCAGCGGCTTGTCTGGTGCTGGACTCCAGCCCCAGCATTTT. Translated, it gives CASGLSGAGLQPQHF.

The rearrangement joins TRBV6-6 to TRBJ2-1, with a tentative D call TRBD2 (5 bases). V was clipped by 6 bases and J by 5 bases, with 14 bases between them. Germline V lookup: CDR1 MNHNY, CDR2 SVGAGI (reference sequence). The CDR3 consists of 14 residues. The CDR3: CASSPLALDNEQFF. The CDR3 DNA reads TGTGCCAGCAGCCCCTTAGCGCTAGACAATGAGCAGTTCTTC.

The gene calls are TRBV11-2 and TRBJ2-2; 10 bases are a match to TRBD2. Germline V CDR1 and CDR2: SGHAT, FQNNGV. Trimming took 5 bases from V and 2 from J; bases not matched to a gene: 5. This CDR3 spans 16 amino acids. CDR3 loop: CASSPPSGSNTGELFF. As DNA, the CDR3 is TGTGCCAGCAGCCCGCCTAGCGGGAGTAACACCGGGGAGCTGTTTTTT.

V gene TRBV6-2 or TRBV6-3 combines with J gene TRBJ2-7; D is possibly TRBD1 (5 bases). This CDR3 has 14 residues. The germline V gene encodes CDR1 MNHEY and CDR2 SVGEGT. V lost 0 bases and J 7 bases, leaving 13 bases between the germline ends. In nucleotides, the CDR3 is TGTGCCAGCAGTTACTCTGTACAGGCTACGGAGCAGTACTTC. The encoded protein is CASSYSVQATEQYF.

There are many counts of this clonotype. The chain is built from TRBV20-1 and TRBJ2-5; D gene uncertain. The V and J ends lost 6 bases and 3 bases respectively, with 8 bases between them. Germline CDR1 is DFQATT and CDR2 is SNEGSKA (reference sequence). CDR3 length equals 11 residues. This chain's CDR3 is CSAGPKETQYF. The CDR3 DNA sequence: TGCAGTGCAGGTCCTAAAGAGACCCAGTACTTC.

About this clonotype itself: A far larger clone is a single base away, which makes a read error likely. The V gene is TRBV5-3, the J gene TRBJ1-1; D uncertain. TRBV5-3 is treated as an ORF (open reading frame) with a function not yet certain. The CDR3 totals 15 residues. The CDR3 spells CASSFWGSVNIEAFF. DNA for the CDR3: TGTGCCAGCAGCTTCTGGGGTTCGGTGAACATTGAAGCTTTCTTT.

There are many counts of this clonotype. The J gene is TRBJ2-1, the V gene TRBV20-1; 8 bases match TRBD1. CDR1 is DFQATT and CDR2 is SNEGSKA in the germline V gene (reference sequence). V shed 6 bases, J shed 3 bases, and the junction held 7 bases outside the gene matches. The CDR3 runs 14 residues. The CDR3 DNA reads TGCAGTGCCGATGCCGGGACAGGCTACAATGAGCAGTTCTTC. Protein product: CSADAGTGYNEQFF.

This clonotype was seen at least ten times. The chain carries TRBV7-2 and TRBJ2-5; 9 bases map to TRBD1. The J segment lost 13 bases and the V segment lost 3 bases, leaving 9 bases of the junction unmatched. Looked up from germline, CDR1 is SGHTA and CDR2 is FQGNSA. The CDR3 is 13 residues long. The CDR3 region is CASSFPSAGQGYF. CDR3 DNA sequence: TGTGCCAGCAGCTTCCCCTCAGCGGGACAGGGGTACTTC.

Many counts were recorded for this clonotype. The chain uses TRBV2 and TRBJ2-4; D may be TRBD1 (5 bases). The V gene lost 7 bases and the J gene lost 0 bases, with 7 bases spanning the gap. The CDR3 is 13 residues long. Germline CDR1 is SNHLY and CDR2 is FYNNEI. The CDR3 here is CASNQGAKNIQYF. Written as DNA, the CDR3 is TGTGCCAGCAATCAGGGAGCCAAAAACATTCAGTACTTC.

This clonotype was recorded many times. The germline gene is not matched at one end of the junction; a read error may be the cause. CDR3 sequence: CASAPGGGSYKEQFF. The CDR3 region has the DNA TGTGCCAGCGCGCCCGGGGGGGGTTCCTACAAAGAGCAGTTCTTC. The chain recombines TRBV5-6 with TRBJ2-1; 8 nucleotides line up with TRBD2. The germline V gene has CDR1 SGHDT and CDR2 YYEEEE. The CDR3 totals 15 residues.

This clonotype was seen ten or more times. The chain couples TRBV30 to TRBJ2-7; D remains unclear. Trimming pared 2 bases from V and 7 bases from J, leaving 15 bases between. This CDR3 region has 13 residues. Germline lookup yields CDR1 GTSNPN and CDR2 SVGIG (reference sequence). The CDR3 sequence: CAWSRTHLREQYF. The CDR3 nucleotides read TGTGCCTGGAGTAGGACCCACCTGAGGGAGCAGTACTTC.

This clonotype occurred many times. V is TRBV3-1 and J is TRBJ2-1; D perhaps matches TRBD1 (5 bases). V was clipped by 2 bases and J by 5 bases, with 10 bases between them. The germline V gene has CDR1 LGHDT and CDR2 YNNKEL (reference sequence). The CDR3 is made up of 14 amino acids. The CDR3 bases are TGTGCCAGCAGCCAAAGGCAGGGCCACAATGAGCAGTTCTTC. Protein: CASSQRQGHNEQFF.